This T cell receptor (beta chain) originates from a study of OX40 agonist ivuxolimab in advanced cancers. Notes on the study in general: Partial responders at 0.1-3.0 mg/kg had among the lowest clonal expansion. The study observed clonal expansion of CD4+ and CD8+ blood T cells by week 6 at 0.1 to 3.0 mg/kg.

Patients who had autoimmune disease history or got systemic immunosuppression were left out. Blood draws occurred at baseline, cycle 4 day 1, and cycle 7 day 1. Only in-frame clones appear in the TCRdb table, and some are missing; sequencing was by immunoSEQ multiplex PCR. Of about 96,000 clones listed, roughly 87% were seen once; the top ten hold 1.5% to 2%. There are 15 residues in the CDR3. V was clipped by 4 bases and J by 0 bases, with 11 bases between them. The germline CDR1 and CDR2 sequences are LGHNA and YSLEER. A few counts support this clone. Its specificity is unknown. The TCR was taken from an adult with an advanced solid tumor such as melanoma, head and neck, liver or kidney cancer. The material was CD4+ or CD8+ T cells sorted from blood, obtained in a trial of the OX40 agonist ivuxolimab. The chain is built from TRBV4-3 and TRBJ2-3; the D gene is possibly TRBD2 (6 bases). CDR3 bases: TGCGCCAGCAGCCTATCGGGAGAGAGCACAGATACGCAGTATTTT. Residues: CASSLSGESTDTQYF.